A selection of T cell receptor beta chains follows, all from one sample in a study of cytomegalovirus exposure and HLA in healthy donors. The assay was immunoSEQ multiplex PCR, and TCRdb's table has in-frame clones only and misses some. The sample consists of 100,000 to 150,000 clones, about two thirds of them appearing once. The sequencing sample was made of PBMCs. Receptors originate from a human donor in good health. CDR3s include the opening cysteine and the closing phenylalanine or tryptophan. D genes are given only for firm matches. Rows give clone size only sometimes, using once, few, many, or a class for an expanded clone.

D	V	size	J	CDR3	DNA
-	TRBV4-3	-	TRBJ2-1	CASSLQAVSSYNEQFF	TGCGCCAGCAGCCTACAAGCGGTGAGCTCCTACAATGAGCAGTTCTTC
TRBD1	TRBV28	few	TRBJ1-2	CASSFGQGSGYTF	TGTGCCAGCAGTTTCGGACAGGGGTCTGGCTACACCTTC
TRBD2	TRBV6-4	-	TRBJ2-3	CASSPTSGSTDTQYF	TGTGCCAGCAGCCCAACTAGCGGGAGCACAGATACGCAGTATTTT
-	TRBV4-3	once	TRBJ2-3	CASSQGFKRYRTDTQYF	TGCGCCAGCAGCCAAGGGTTTAAAAGATACAGGACAGATACGCAGTATTTT
TRBD1	TRBV18	-	TRBJ2-7	CASSPTAGQGYEQYF	TGTGCCAGCTCACCAACGGCGGGACAGGGCTACGAGCAGTACTTC
-	TRBV6-1	-	TRBJ2-5	CASSAGGGRETQYF	TGTGCCAGCAGTGCGGGAGGGGGCAGAGAGACCCAGTACTTC
TRBD2	TRBV5-1	-	TRBJ2-1	CASSPGLAGYNEQFF	TGCGCCAGCAGCCCCGGACTAGCGGGGTACAATGAGCAGTTCTTC
-	TRBV7-9	-	TRBJ1-1	CASSPGQSNTEAFF	TGTGCCAGCAGCCCCGGACAGTCGAACACTGAAGCTTTCTTT
-	TRBV2	-	TRBJ1-2	CATGAGIHGYTF	TGTGCCACAGGGGCAGGGATACATGGCTACACCTTC
TRBD1	TRBV11-1	-	TRBJ2-5	CASSLGTANQETQYF	TGTGCCAGCAGCCTAGGGACAGCGAACCAAGAGACCCAGTACTTC
TRBD2	TRBV7-2	-	TRBJ2-7	CASSLGLAGGGEQYF	TGTGCCAGCAGCCTCGGACTAGCGGGAGGCGGCGAGCAGTACTTC
TRBD2	TRBV11-2	-	TRBJ2-3	CASSFLAGGSTDTQYF	TGTGCCAGCAGCTTCTTGGCGGGGGGGAGCACAGATACGCAGTATTTT
-	TRBV9	once	TRBJ1-2	CASSVGPSTNYGYTF	TGTGCCAGCAGCGTAGGGCCCTCAACTAACTATGGCTACACCTTC
TRBD2	TRBV9	-	TRBJ2-2	CASSVGAGVNTGELFF	TGTGCCAGCAGCGTAGGAGCGGGGGTTAACACCGGGGAGCTGTTTTTT
TRBD2	TRBV7-9	few	TRBJ2-5	CASRPAASGKTKTQYF	TGTGCCAGCCGACCCGCGGCTAGCGGGAAAACGAAGACCCAGTACTTC
TRBD1	TRBV30	few	TRBJ1-6	CAWSVTRWTGPTPLHF	TGTGCCTGGAGTGTAACCAGGTGGACAGGCCCCACACCCCTCCACTTT
TRBD2	TRBV2	-	TRBJ2-1	CASSRGTSGYNEQFF	TGTGCCAGCAGTAGAGGGACTAGCGGTTACAATGAGCAGTTCTTC
TRBD2	TRBV10-2	-	TRBJ2-3	CASRGLAGGPTDTQYF	TGCGCCAGCAGAGGATTAGCGGGGGGGCCTACAGATACGCAGTATTTT
TRBD1	TRBV28	once	TRBJ1-5	CASSLGQGLQPQHF	TGTGCCAGCAGCCTAGGACAGGGCTTACAGCCCCAGCATTTT
TRBD1	TRBV7-3	few	TRBJ2-1	CASSPARPTGPNEQFF	TGTGCCAGCAGCCCCGCTCGACCGACAGGGCCTAATGAGCAGTTCTTC
-	TRBV5-1	-	TRBJ2-1	CASTLSTIAAYNEQFF	TGCGCCAGCACCCTTAGCACGATTGCCGCGTACAATGAGCAGTTCTTC
TRBD2	TRBV6-6	few	TRBJ2-7	CASTPGLAPNEQYF	TGTGCCAGCACCCCGGGACTAGCCCCCAACGAGCAGTACTTC
TRBD1	TRBV19	-	TRBJ2-3	CASSIPGQGTDTQYF	TGTGCCAGTAGTATCCCGGGACAGGGGACAGATACGCAGTATTTT
-	TRBV9	few	TRBJ2-2	CASSVNFPGELFF	TGTGCCAGCAGCGTAAATTTTCCGGGGGAGCTGTTTTTT
TRBD2	TRBV4-2	-	TRBJ2-5	CASSQATSGGLQETQYF	TGTGCCAGCAGCCAAGCAACTAGCGGGGGCCTCCAAGAGACCCAGTACTTC
-	TRBV19	-	TRBJ1-2	CASSPGGLPNYGYTF	TGTGCCAGTAGTCCAGGAGGGCTCCCTAACTATGGCTACACCTTC
TRBD1	TRBV6-5	few	TRBJ1-2	CASRSIQGAGGYTF	TGTGCCAGCAGATCTATACAGGGGGCAGGGGGCTACACCTTC
-	TRBV5-1	-	TRBJ2-1	CASTTSGGRSYNEQFF	TGCGCCAGCACCACTTCCGGGGGAAGGAGCTACAATGAGCAGTTCTTC
TRBD2	TRBV6-4	-	TRBJ2-1	CASSDAGGPINEQFF	TGTGCCAGCAGTGACGCGGGGGGGCCGATCAATGAGCAGTTCTTC
-	TRBV2	-	TRBJ1-2	CASQGRVEYGYTF	TGTGCCAGCCAGGGGCGCGTGGAATATGGCTACACCTTC
-	TRBV2	-	TRBJ2-7	CASSAWQGGYEQYF	TGTGCCAGCAGTGCGTGGCAGGGTGGCTACGAGCAGTACTTC
-	TRBV7-3	-	TRBJ1-2	CASSFGLGNGYTF	TGTGCCAGCAGCTTCGGGTTGGGTAATGGCTACACCTTC
-	TRBV5-1	-	TRBJ2-5	CASSFRGLQETQYF	TGCGCCAGCAGCTTTCGGGGACTTCAAGAGACCCAGTACTTC
TRBD2	TRBV7-2	-	TRBJ2-3	CASSLDGLAPATDTQYF	TGTGCCAGCAGCTTAGACGGACTAGCGCCGGCGACAGATACGCAGTATTTT
-	TRBV7-9	-	TRBJ1-2	CASSFGVLYGYTF	TGTGCCAGCAGCTTCGGGGTGCTCTATGGCTACACCTTC
TRBD2	TRBV5-1	-	TRBJ2-3	CASRSGLTSGTSTDTQYF	TGCGCCAGCAGATCCGGACTGACTAGCGGGACCAGCACAGATACGCAGTATTTT
TRBD2	TRBV7-8	few	TRBJ2-7	CASSLGGTSWYEQYF	TGTGCCAGCAGCTTAGGCGGGACTAGCTGGTACGAGCAGTACTTC
-	TRBV7-9	-	TRBJ2-7	CASSPSWGDRTSYEQYF	TGTGCCAGCAGCCCCTCCTGGGGGGACCGAACGTCCTACGAGCAGTACTTC
TRBD2	TRBV29-1	-	TRBJ2-7	CSAGGVLTGGSFYEQYF	TGCAGCGCCGGGGGGGTTCTAACAGGCGGAAGCTTCTACGAGCAGTACTTC
-	TRBV4-1	-	TRBJ2-7	CTSSQTATGIYEQYF	TGCACCAGCAGCCAGACGGCTACCGGGATCTACGAGCAGTACTTC
-	TRBV12-5	-	TRBJ1-2	CASGLSGGALYGYTF	TGTGCTAGTGGTTTGTCTGGAGGGGCGCTCTATGGCTACACCTTC
-	TRBV6-5	once	TRBJ2-1	CASSSTAPSYNEQFF	TGTGCCAGCAGTTCGACAGCCCCTTCCTACAATGAGCAGTTCTTC
-	TRBV6-5	-	TRBJ2-1	CASSYFRGGEQFF	TGTGCCAGCAGTTACTTCCGGGGAGGTGAGCAGTTCTTC
-	TRBV10-3	-	TRBJ2-5	CAISEPTGTVTQYF	TGTGCCATCAGTGAGCCCACAGGGACGGTGACCCAGTACTTC
TRBD1	TRBV6-1	-	TRBJ1-4	CASSEVFGTGVEKLFF	TGTGCCAGCAGTGAAGTTTTCGGGACAGGGGTTGAAAAACTGTTTTTT
-	TRBV2	-	TRBJ2-1	CASSELAVVFF	TGTGCCAGCAGTGAACTAGCTGTAGTGTTCTTC
-	TRBV5-1	-	TRBJ1-1	CASSLETGFTEAFF	TGCGCCAGCAGCTTGGAAACAGGGTTCACTGAAGCTTTCTTT
-	TRBV5-4	-	TRBJ1-1	CASSKDRRNTEAFF	TGTGCCAGCAGCAAAGACAGGCGTAACACTGAAGCTTTCTTT
TRBD1	TRBV15	-	TRBJ2-5	CATSRGTAKETQYF	TGTGCCACCAGCAGGGGGACAGCCAAAGAGACCCAGTACTTC
-	TRBV6-1	-	TRBJ1-5	CASSHNQGGGQPQHF	TGTGCCAGTTCGCATAATCAGGGAGGTGGTCAGCCCCAGCATTTT
-	TRBV9	-	TRBJ2-5	CASSEPQGQSETQYF	TGTGCCAGCAGCGAGCCCCAGGGTCAATCAGAGACCCAGTACTTC
TRBD2	TRBV5-4	few	TRBJ2-3	CASSFPTSGRGPDTQYF	TGTGCCAGCAGCTTCCCGACTAGCGGGAGGGGGCCAGATACGCAGTATTTT
-	TRBV5-1	-	TRBJ2-1	CASSRAREGEQFF	TGCGCCAGCAGCCGAGCACGGGAAGGGGAGCAGTTCTTC
-	TRBV15	-	TRBJ1-3	CATSRDPGTGNTIYF	TGTGCCACCAGCAGAGATCCCGGGACTGGAAACACCATATATTTT